This entry concerns a single T cell receptor (beta chain). What it recognizes is unknown. Repertoires were generated with immunoSEQ multiplex PCR, while TCRdb's copy carries only in-frame clones and drops some. The sample lists approximately 300,000 clones, 86% occurring once. In germline, CDR1 is LNHDA, CDR2 SQIVND (reference sequence). This CDR3 is 12 amino acids long. V gave up 3 bases and J gave up 9 bases, with 9 bases separating them. This sample stems from a study of cytomegalovirus exposure and HLA in healthy donors. Regarding the study as a whole: The study put under 200 TCR beta chains on its list as cytomegalovirus-associated. First-cohort TCR clusters were later found to tend to co-occur in the 120 or so validation repertoires.

The sample was PBMCs. The clonotype originates from a woman aged 18-35 years in good health and CMV-seronegative. The V gene is TRBV19, the J gene TRBJ2-1, with D possibly matching TRBD2 (6 bases). CDR3 sequence (DNA): TGTGCCAGTAGTATCCGGGGAGGTGAGCAGTTCTTC. As protein: CASSIRGGEQFF.